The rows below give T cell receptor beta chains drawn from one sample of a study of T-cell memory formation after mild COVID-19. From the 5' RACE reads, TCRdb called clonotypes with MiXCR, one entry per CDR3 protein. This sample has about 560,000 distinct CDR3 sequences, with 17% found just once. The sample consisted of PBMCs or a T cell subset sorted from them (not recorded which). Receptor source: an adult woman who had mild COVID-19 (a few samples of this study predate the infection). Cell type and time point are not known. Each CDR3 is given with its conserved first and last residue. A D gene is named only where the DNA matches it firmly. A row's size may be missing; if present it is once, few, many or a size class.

CDR3nt: TGTGCCAGCAGCGTAGATGTTACAGTAAACTATGGCTACACCTTC
CDR3aa: CASSVDVTVNYGYTF
j_gene: TRBJ1-2
v_gene: TRBV9
abundance: NA
d_gene: NA

CDR3nt: TGCAGCGTCGCCCGGACAGTGGGTACTGAAGCTTTCTTT
CDR3aa: CSVARTVGTEAFF
j_gene: TRBJ1-1
v_gene: TRBV29-1
abundance: NA
d_gene: NA

CDR3nt: TGTGCCAGCAGTTTGGGCAGGGGTATCACTGAAGCTTTCTTT
CDR3aa: CASSLGRGITEAFF
j_gene: TRBJ1-1
v_gene: TRBV12-3/TRBV12-4
abundance: NA
d_gene: NA

CDR3nt: TGTGCCACCAGCCCAAAGGGGAGGCTAGCTGGCGAGCAGTACTTC
CDR3aa: CATSPKGRLAGEQYF
j_gene: TRBJ2-7
v_gene: TRBV15
abundance: few
d_gene: NA

CDR3nt: TGTGCCAGCAGTTACGGGGGGGCGGGATACGAGCAGTACTTC
CDR3aa: CASSYGGAGYEQYF
j_gene: TRBJ2-7
v_gene: TRBV6-6
abundance: NA
d_gene: NA

CDR3nt: TGTGCCGTGTCCTGGACAGGCTTGAACACTGAAGCTTTCTTT
CDR3aa: CAVSWTGLNTEAFF
j_gene: TRBJ1-1
v_gene: TRBV15
abundance: NA
d_gene: TRBD1

CDR3nt: TGTGCCAGCAGTGAGAGTTCGGGATTCACCGGGGAGCTGTTTTTT
CDR3aa: CASSESSGFTGELFF
j_gene: TRBJ2-2
v_gene: TRBV2
abundance: NA
d_gene: NA

CDR3nt: TGTGCCAGTAGTAGCGTTACTAGCGGAATCACAGATACGCAGTATTTT
CDR3aa: CASSSVTSGITDTQYF
j_gene: TRBJ2-3
v_gene: TRBV19
abundance: few
d_gene: TRBD2

CDR3nt: TGTGCCAGCACCCCTTTGATGACAGATACGCAGTATTTT
CDR3aa: CASTPLMTDTQYF
j_gene: TRBJ2-3
v_gene: TRBV7-8
abundance: NA
d_gene: NA

CDR3nt: TGTGCCAGCAGCTTCGGCCAGACGGAGCAGTACTTC
CDR3aa: CASSFGQTEQYF
j_gene: TRBJ2-7
v_gene: TRBV5-8
abundance: NA
d_gene: NA

CDR3nt: TGCAGTGCCATTAGCGGGAGTTCTTACTACGAGCAGTACTTC
CDR3aa: CSAISGSSYYEQYF
j_gene: TRBJ2-7
v_gene: TRBV20-1
abundance: few
d_gene: TRBD2

CDR3nt: TGTGCCAGCAGCCCGCAACAGGGGTTCAACACAGATACGCAGTATTTT
CDR3aa: CASSPQQGFNTDTQYF
j_gene: TRBJ2-3
v_gene: TRBV7-8
abundance: few
d_gene: TRBD1

CDR3nt: TGTGCCAGCACCGGGGACACGGCGTCCTACGAGCAGTACTTC
CDR3aa: CASTGDTASYEQYF
j_gene: TRBJ2-7
v_gene: TRBV12-3/TRBV12-4
abundance: few
d_gene: NA